Included here is one TCR beta chain sequence, with context. Its antigen is as yet unknown. Unique molecular identifiers featured in how the TCRbeta library was prepared. TCRdb reprocessed the PCR reads via MiXCR and lists one record per CDR3 protein. The data contain 250,000 to 400,000 distinct CDR3 sequences, 20% to 30% of them singletons. The germline V gene has CDR1 SQVTM and CDR2 ANQGSEA. V dropped 6 bases and J dropped 6 bases, with 19 bases sitting between them. The CDR3 covers 14 residues. This entry is derived from a study of T-cell reconstitution after alpha-beta-depleted transplantation in children. Points from the study as a whole: T-cell counts and diversity were attributed mostly to newly produced T cells one year after transplant. Several hundred rapidly expanded clones from non-depleted graft cells reportedly supplied alpha-beta T cells about two months post-transplant.

The chain couples TRBV29-1 to TRBJ2-3, with D possibly TRBD2 on 6 matching bases. The TCR sequence derives from a male patient under 18 who had a stem cell transplant for acute lymphoblastic leukemia, so the T cells may come from the graft donor. Sequencing used PBMCs, mostly from graft donor cells, obtained 180 days after TCRalphabeta/CD19-depleted stem cell transplant. CDR3 coding DNA: TGCAGCGTGGAGGGTACACCCCTATGGGATACGCAGTATTTT. Its translation is CSVEGTPLWDTQYF.